The sample holds one count of the clone carrying this T cell receptor (beta chain). Per germline, CDR1 MNHEY and CDR2 SMNVEV (reference sequence). V was clipped by 4 bases and J by 0 bases, with 12 bases between them. The length of the CDR3 is 15 residues. This sample is part of a study of T cell changes during pregnancy in multiple sclerosis. Sequenced by immunoSEQ multiplex PCR; TCRdb stores in-frame clones only, minus some. The data show around 73,000 clones, about 92% seen once. The sample in question was peripheral blood, obtained in the third trimester of pregnancy. The rearrangement uses TRBV27 and TRBJ1-1; D not certain. The TCR was taken from a female donor in good health, enrolled as a control in a pregnancy study. The CDR3 region has the DNA TGTGCCAGCAGTTCGCCGCTGAGTATGAACACTGAAGCTTTCTTT. This translates into CASSSPLSMNTEAFF.